This T cell receptor beta chain was identified during a study of technical replicates of blood from a handful of donors. CDR1 is LNHDA, CDR2 SQIVND, per germline (reference sequence). The CDR3 has 15 amino acids. V shed 7 bases and J shed 2 bases, with 17 bases lying between them. Repertoires were generated with immunoSEQ multiplex PCR, while TCRdb's copy carries only in-frame clones and drops some. Of about 68,000 clones listed, around 97% are singletons. The sequenced sample was T cells isolated from PBMCs. The V and J genes are TRBV19 and TRBJ1-1, with TRBD1 as a possible D gene (6 bases). The clonotype comes from a human donor in good health. DNA of the CDR3: TGTGCCAGTATGATTACCGGGACAATCAACACTGAAGCTTTCTTT. This codes for CASMITGTINTEAFF.